This section outlines one T cell receptor beta chain sequence together with its context. The data originate from a study of blood T cell repertoires in COVID-19. The CDR3 totals 13 residues. The V and J ends lost 4 bases and 10 bases respectively, with 14 bases between them. Germline assignment: CDR1 SGHNT and CDR2 YENEEA. Some clones are missing from TCRdb's copy, which holds only in-frame ones; the method was immunoSEQ multiplex PCR. The data contain about 200,000 clones, over 70% of them seen just once; the ten biggest clones take up around 5.8%. The specimen sequenced was peripheral blood. The rearrangement links TRBV11-3 to TRBJ2-1, with D unclear. The receptor was derived from a woman in her 70s with acute or convalescent COVID-19. The CDR3 DNA is TGTGCCAGCAGCTCAGAGCCCTATTTGGAGCAGTTCTTC. Protein sequence: CASSSEPYLEQFF.